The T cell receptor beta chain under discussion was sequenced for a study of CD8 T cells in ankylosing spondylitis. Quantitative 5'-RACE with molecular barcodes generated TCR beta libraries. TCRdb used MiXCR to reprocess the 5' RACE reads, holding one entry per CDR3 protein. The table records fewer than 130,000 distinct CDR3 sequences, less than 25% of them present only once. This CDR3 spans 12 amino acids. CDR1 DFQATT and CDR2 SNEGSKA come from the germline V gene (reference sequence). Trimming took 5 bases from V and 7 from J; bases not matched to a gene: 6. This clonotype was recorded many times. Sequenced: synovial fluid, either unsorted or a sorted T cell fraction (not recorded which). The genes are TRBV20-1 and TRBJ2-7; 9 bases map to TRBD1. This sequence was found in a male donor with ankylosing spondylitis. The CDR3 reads CSAGTGRWEQYV. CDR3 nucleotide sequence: TGCAGTGCTGGGACAGGGCGGTGGGAGCAGTACGTC.